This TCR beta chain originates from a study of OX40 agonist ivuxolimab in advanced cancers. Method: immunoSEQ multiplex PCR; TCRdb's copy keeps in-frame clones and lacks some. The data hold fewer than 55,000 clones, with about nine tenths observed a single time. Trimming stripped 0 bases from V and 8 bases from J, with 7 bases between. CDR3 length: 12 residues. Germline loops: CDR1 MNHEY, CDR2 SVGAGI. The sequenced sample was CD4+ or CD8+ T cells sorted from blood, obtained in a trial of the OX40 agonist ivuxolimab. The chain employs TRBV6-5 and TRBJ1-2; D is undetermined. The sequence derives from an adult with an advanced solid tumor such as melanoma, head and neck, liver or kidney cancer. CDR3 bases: TGTGCCAGCAGTTACTCGACATCCGGCTACACCTTC. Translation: CASSYSTSGYTF.